The clone carrying this T cell receptor (beta chain) was seen repeatedly, ten times or more. Its antigen is undetermined. Other DNA sequences from this sample encode an identical CDR3 as well. The data derive from a study of metastatic and nonmetastatic thyroid tumors. Study overall: Patients with malignant and benign thyroid disease provided blood and tumor or nodule tissue, whose repertoires were compared. Study-level results: Reported TCR beta diversity, measured in blood and tumor, was significantly higher for malignant thyroid tumors than for benign nodules.

No treatment had been given to any patient before thyroid surgery. CDR3 length: 13 residues. Germline V gives CDR1 SGHVS, CDR2 FQNEAQ. Trimming stripped 5 bases from V and 3 bases from J, with 11 bases between. Per the study methods: A distant-metastasis classifier for papillary thyroid cancer was built using CDR3 differences across clinicopathological groups. TCRdb re-processed the PCR reads through MiXCR. Here the V and J calls rest on TCRdb's processing, not on the authors' analysis. The sample contains tens of thousands of clones, roughly 15% of which appear only once. The chain recombines TRBV7-8 with TRBJ2-7; D is uncertain. Sequenced material: blood. This clonotype was obtained from a male donor with papillary thyroid cancer or a benign thyroid nodule (not recorded which). Some clones in this sample may be carry-over from other donors' samples. CDR3 loop: CASSQSAYYEQYV. CDR3 sequence (DNA): TGTGCCAGCAGCCAGAGCGCTTACTACGAGCAGTACGTC.